This T cell receptor (beta chain) was profiled in a study of CD8 T cells in ankylosing spondylitis. Overall study results and limits: Clones that were linked to disease were CD8+ and were relatively rare in peripheral blood.

Remarks on this clonotype: As yet, its antigen is unknown.

The V end lost 6 bases, the J end lost 4 bases, and 17 bases lay between the germline ends. CDR3 size: 15 residues. Each CDR3 protein gets one entry after TCRdb re-called the 5' RACE reads with MiXCR. The sample includes approximately 250,000 distinct CDR3 sequences, roughly a third of them seen just once. Sample: blood, either unsorted or a sorted T cell fraction (not recorded which). This sequence joins TRBV12-3 or TRBV12-4 and TRBJ2-3; possible D gene TRBD2, 6 bases. The TCR originated in a male donor with ankylosing spondylitis or in good health (not recorded which). In DNA form, the CDR3 reads TGTGCCAGCAGCCCCGGGGGAGTTGCTCCAGATACGCAGTATTTT. The encoded protein is CASSPGGVAPDTQYF.